The 3 T cell receptor beta chains presented below share a single source sample, sequenced in a study of T-cell reconstitution after alpha-beta-depleted transplantation in children (TCRdb year 2016). The library came from PCR. The sample was run on an Illumina HiSeq 2500. TCR libraries were prepared with molecular barcoding, using unique molecular identifiers to normalize TCRbeta repertoire quantification. TCRdb trimmed public reads at Q25 via fastp, called clones via MiXCR and kept in-frame beta chains. Records with the same CDR3 protein are collapsed into one entry carrying the most frequent genes and DNA. The sample table holds about 200,000 distinct CDR3 sequences, of which 13% to 15% were seen once. The leading ten clones occupy about 13% of the sample. Material: PBMCs from the stem cell graft donor, obtained from the stem cell graft. Every receptor here comes from a human donor who donated a stem cell graft to a child with acute lymphoblastic leukemia.

The rearrangement uses TRBV7-2 and TRBJ1-3; TRBD1 might be the D (6 bases). This CDR3 comprises 16 residues. Germline V CDR1 and CDR2: SGHTA, FQGNSA. Between the trimmed V and J ends, which lost 4 bases and 0 bases, there was a span of 13 bases. The DNA of the CDR3 is TGTGCCAGCAGCTCCCGGGGGGCGGCCTCTGGAAACACCATATATTTT. Protein product: CASSSRGAASGNTIYF.

This clonotype was counted many times. The J gene is TRBJ2-1, the V gene TRBV28; 8 bases match TRBD2. With V trimmed by 7 bases and J by 7 bases, 12 bases remained unmatched. Per germline, CDR1 MDHEN and CDR2 SYDVKM. There are 15 residues in the CDR3. The CDR3 nucleotides are TGTGCCAGCAAACTAAGCGGGAGAGGGGCGAATGAGCAGTTCTTC. Encoded protein: CASKLSGRGANEQFF.

The sample holds many counts of this clonotype. This chain uses TRBV20-1 with TRBJ1-1; D is undetermined. Trimming took 0 bases from V and 3 from J, leaving 20 bases between them. CDR1 is DFQATT, CDR2 SNEGSKA, per germline (reference sequence). This CDR3 region has 17 residues. The CDR3 reads CSARDIIRRHADTEAFF. The CDR3 coding sequence is TGCAGTGCTAGAGATATTATTCGCCGACACGCCGACACTGAAGCTTTCTTT.